The 17 T cell receptor beta chains below all came from one sample that was sequenced in a study of T cell repertoires in cytomegalovirus infection. Their specific antigens are unknown. TCRdb re-called the reads through MiXCR, storing one row per CDR3 protein. The sample holds about 920,000 distinct CDR3 sequences; around 30% are singletons and the top ten take over 11%. Material: cultured CD8+ T cells from PBMCs, obtained from culture after CMV antigen stimulation. These receptors all come from a human donor in good health (CMV status not recorded). Some clones in this sample may be carry-over from other donors' samples.

V is TRBV28 and J is TRBJ2-3; D perhaps matches TRBD1 (5 bases). V lost 5 bases to trimming and J lost 6 bases, with 9 bases between them. CDR3 length: 12 amino acids. The germline V gene encodes CDR1 MDHEN and CDR2 SYDVKM. The CDR3 DNA follows: TGTGCCAGCAGTCCAGGGTATGATACGCAGTATTTT. Protein product: CASSPGYDTQYF.

The chain couples TRBV27 to TRBJ2-3, with 13 bases aligning to TRBD2. Trimming at V came to 5 bases and at J to 5 bases, leaving 10 bases not matched to a gene. The CDR3 covers 17 residues. Germline V gene data show CDR1 as MNHEY and CDR2 as SMNVEV (reference sequence). The CDR3 DNA is TGTGCCAGCAGTACATTAACTAGCGGGGGGGCACAAGATACGCAGTATTTT. Translation: CASSTLTSGGAQDTQYF.

This clonotype was found many times. This chain uses TRBV6-2 or TRBV6-3 with TRBJ2-7; D assignment may be TRBD1 or TRBD2 (5 bases each). V gave up 2 bases and J gave up 0 bases, with 11 bases separating them. Germline values: CDR1 MNHEY, CDR2 SVGEGT. The CDR3 is made up of 15 amino acids. CDR3 coding DNA: TGTGCCAGCAGTTACGGGACGGGGAGCTCCTACGAGCAGTACGTC. This translates into CASSYGTGSSYEQYV.

This clonotype was seen ten or more times. CDR3: CASSWTGVRDNGYTF. CDR3 in DNA: TGTGCCAGCAGCTGGACAGGGGTACGAGATAATGGCTACACCTTC. The chain uses TRBV7-8 and TRBJ1-2; 9 bases line up with TRBD1. CDR3 length: 15 amino acids. Germline assignment: CDR1 SGHVS and CDR2 FQNEAQ. Trimming at V came to 4 bases and at J to 6 bases, leaving 9 bases not matched to a gene.

A remark on this clonotype: The conserved final phenylalanine or tryptophan is absent from the CDR3, which likely points to a read error. V and J are TRBV6-5 and TRBJ2-7; possibly TRBD1 for D (5 bases). V was clipped by 6 bases and J by 0 bases, with 12 bases between them. The CDR3 extends over 14 amino acids. Germline lookup yields CDR1 MNHEY and CDR2 SVGAGI. This CDR3 reads CASSGRQSSYEQYL. The CDR3 region has the DNA TGTGCCAGCAGCGGACGACAGAGCTCCTACGAGCAGTACTTG.

This clonotype was seen a few times. The chain recombines TRBV7-6 with TRBJ2-7, with D possibly matching TRBD2 (7 bases). Trimming shortened V by 5 bases and J by 4 bases, and 18 bases separated the two germline ends. Germline values: CDR1 SGHVS, CDR2 FNYEAQ. The CDR3 runs to 15 residues. Here the CDR3 DNA reads TGTGCCAGCAGCCCCCTTGGCGGGGGCAGGTACGAGCAGTACTTC. Protein: CASSPLGGGRYEQYF.

The rearrangement links TRBV29-1 to TRBJ2-1; possible D gene TRBD1, 6 bases. Trimming stripped 6 bases from V and 2 bases from J, with 26 bases between. Germline CDR1 SQVTM, CDR2 ANQGSEA. CDR3 size: 18 residues. CDR3: CSVLTGGRVPRPYNEQFF. In DNA form, the CDR3 reads TGCAGCGTCCTGACAGGTGGCCGGGTGCCACGTCCCTACAATGAGCAGTTCTTC.

A few counts support this clonotype. This chain connects TRBV4-3 to TRBJ2-5, with 7 bases fitting TRBD1. The CDR3 extends over 19 amino acids. CDR1 is LGHNA, CDR2 YSLEER, per germline. The trim removed 3 bases at V and 0 bases at J, leaving 16 bases unmatched. The CDR3 spells CASSHHWGLGQLYQETQYF. In nucleotides, the CDR3 is TGCGCCAGCAGCCATCATTGGGGGTTGGGACAGCTGTACCAAGAGACCCAGTACTTC.

The gene calls are TRBV7-6 and TRBJ1-3; D is ambiguous. The CDR3 runs 15 residues. The germline V gene encodes CDR1 SGHVS and CDR2 FNYEAQ. V shed 1 base and J shed 1 base, with 8 bases lying between them. The CDR3 is CASSLGPESGNTIYF. CDR3 in DNA: TGTGCCAGCAGCTTAGGACCGGAGTCTGGAAACACCATATATTTT.

This clonotype has ten or more counts. The chain links TRBV7-8 to TRBJ2-1, with 8 bases aligning to TRBD1. V was clipped by 2 bases and J by 6 bases; unmatched bases: 9. Germline CDR1 SGHVS, CDR2 FQNEAQ. CDR3 length: 16 amino acids. The CDR3 is CASSLTRQGRLNEQFF. The DNA of the CDR3 is TGTGCCAGCAGCTTAACCAGACAGGGGAGGCTCAATGAGCAGTTCTTC.

Only a few counts were recorded for this clonotype. The chain combines TRBV24-1 with TRBJ1-2; 10 bases line up with TRBD1. The germline V gene encodes CDR1 KGHDR and CDR2 SFDVKD. V dropped 2 bases and J dropped 9; count of bases not matched to a gene: 5. This CDR3 spans 14 amino acids. The CDR3 DNA sequence: TGTGCCACCAGTGATTCCCGGGACAGGGGAAGCTACACCTTC. This translates into CATSDSRDRGSYTF.

This clonotype was detected only once. One end of the junction fails to match germline, which may point to a read error. This chain uses TRBV4-1 with TRBJ2-1; 11 nucleotides align to TRBD2. The CDR3 length is 13 residues. Germline V gene data show CDR1 as MGHRA and CDR2 as YSYEKL. The CDR3 region is CASSPLAGGEQFF. DNA for the CDR3: TGTGCCAGCAGCCCCCTAGCGGGGGGTGAGCAGTTCTTC.

This rearrangement joins TRBV10-3 to TRBJ1-1; 12 nucleotides agree with TRBD1. The CDR3 is 12 residues long. Trimming at V came to 8 bases and at J to 8 bases, leaving 3 bases not matched to a gene. The germline V gene encodes CDR1 ENHRY and CDR2 SYGVKD. DNA of the CDR3: TGTGCCATCGGGACAGGGGGCATGGAAGCTTTCTTT. It encodes CAIGTGGMEAFF.

This clonotype appeared a few times. The chain joins TRBV7-3 to TRBJ2-1, with 12 nucleotides matching TRBD2. The CDR3 runs to 17 residues. V shed 1 base and J 2 bases; nucleotides not matched to a gene: 3. CDR1 is SGHTA and CDR2 is FQGTGA in the germline V gene. CDR3 nucleotide sequence: TGTGCCAGCAGCTTAAGGGCTAGCGGGGGGGCCTACAATGAGCAGTTCTTC. Encoded protein: CASSLRASGGAYNEQFF.

This clonotype came up a few times. V gene TRBV27 combines with J gene TRBJ2-2; maybe TRBD2 (5 bases). This CDR3 is 19 amino acids long. CDR1 MNHEY and CDR2 SMNVEV come from the germline V gene (reference sequence). Trimming cost V 5 bases and J 2 bases, with 24 bases left between them. Here the CDR3 reads CASSSVRHLKRGNTGELFF. The DNA of the CDR3 is TGTGCCAGCAGTAGTGTGAGACACCTAAAACGGGGTAACACCGGGGAGCTGTTTTTT.

This clonotype showed up many times. The chain joins TRBV7-6 to TRBJ2-7, with D perhaps TRBD2 (5 bases). This CDR3 has 16 residues. Germline loops: CDR1 SGHVS, CDR2 FNYEAQ. V was trimmed by 6 bases and J by 4 bases, leaving 22 bases between them. The CDR3 sequence is CASRPRGRGPPYEQYV. CDR3 in DNA: TGTGCCAGCAGACCGCGAGGAAGAGGGCCACCGTACGAGCAGTACGTC.

The count of this clonotype is one. For the CDR3, the DNA is TGTGCCAGCAGTTCGGTCAATCAGCGGGGAACCTACAATGAGCAGTTCTTC. This gives the protein CASSSVNQRGTYNEQFF. The chain recombines TRBV12-3 or TRBV12-4 with TRBJ2-1, with 7 bases fitting TRBD2. V lost 4 bases and J lost 2; bases outside the gene matches: 11. The CDR3 loop spans 17 amino acids.